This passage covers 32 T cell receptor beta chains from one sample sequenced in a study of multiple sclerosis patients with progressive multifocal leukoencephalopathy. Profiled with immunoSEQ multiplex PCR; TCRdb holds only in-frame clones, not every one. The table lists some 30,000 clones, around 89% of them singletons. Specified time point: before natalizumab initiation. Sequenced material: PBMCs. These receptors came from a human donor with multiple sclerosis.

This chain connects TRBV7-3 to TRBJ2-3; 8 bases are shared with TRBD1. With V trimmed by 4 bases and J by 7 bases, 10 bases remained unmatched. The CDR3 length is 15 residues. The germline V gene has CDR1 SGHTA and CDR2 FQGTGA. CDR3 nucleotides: TGTGCCAGCAGCTACCCCCCGACAGGGGATTATACGCAGTATTTT. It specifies CASSYPPTGDYTQYF.

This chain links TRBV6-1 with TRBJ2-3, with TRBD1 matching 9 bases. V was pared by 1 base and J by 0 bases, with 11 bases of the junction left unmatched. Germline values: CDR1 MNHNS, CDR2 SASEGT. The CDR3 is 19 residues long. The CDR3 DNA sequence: TGTGCCAGCAGTGAAGAAAACAGGGGGCGACTAGATAGCACAGATACGCAGTATTTT. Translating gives CASSEENRGRLDSTDTQYF.

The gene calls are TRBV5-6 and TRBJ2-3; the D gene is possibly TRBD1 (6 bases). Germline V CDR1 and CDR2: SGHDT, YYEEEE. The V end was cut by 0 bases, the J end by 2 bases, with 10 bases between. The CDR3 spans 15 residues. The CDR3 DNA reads TGTGCCAGCAGCTTGGGGGGGCGCGCCACAGATACGCAGTATTTT. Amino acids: CASSLGGRATDTQYF. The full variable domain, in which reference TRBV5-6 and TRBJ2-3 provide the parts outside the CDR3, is DAGVTQSPTHLIKTRGQQVTLRCSPKSGHDTVSWYQQALGQGPQFIFQYYEEEERQRGNFPDRFSGHQFPNYSSELNVNALLLGDSALYLCASSLGGRATDTQYFGPGTRLTVL.

The CDR3 sequence is CASSYGPSYEQYF. CDR3 sequence (DNA): TGTGCCAGCAGTTACGGGCCCTCCTACGAGCAGTACTTC. This chain links TRBV6-6 with TRBJ2-7, with D hard to call. In germline, CDR1 is MNHNY, CDR2 SVGAGI (reference sequence). Trimming took off 2 bases at V and 0 bases at J, with 5 bases between the two ends. The CDR3 is made up of 13 amino acids.

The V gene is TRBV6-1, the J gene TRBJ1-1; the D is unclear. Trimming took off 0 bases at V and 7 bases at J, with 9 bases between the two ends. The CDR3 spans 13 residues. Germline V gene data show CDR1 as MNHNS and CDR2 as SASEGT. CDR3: CASSEAGGYEAFF. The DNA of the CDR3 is TGTGCCAGCAGTGAAGCGGGAGGTTATGAAGCTTTCTTT.

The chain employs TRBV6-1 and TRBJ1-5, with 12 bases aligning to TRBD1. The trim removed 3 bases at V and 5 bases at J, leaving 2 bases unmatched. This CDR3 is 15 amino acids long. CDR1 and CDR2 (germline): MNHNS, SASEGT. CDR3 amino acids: CASSEGQGAYQPQHF. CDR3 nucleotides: TGTGCCAGCAGTGAGGGACAGGGGGCTTATCAGCCCCAGCATTTT.

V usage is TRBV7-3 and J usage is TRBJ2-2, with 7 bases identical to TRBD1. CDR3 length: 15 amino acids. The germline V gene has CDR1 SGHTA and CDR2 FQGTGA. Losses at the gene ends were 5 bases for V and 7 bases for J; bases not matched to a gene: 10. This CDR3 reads CASSLQGTPGGELFF. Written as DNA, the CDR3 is TGTGCCAGCAGCCTACAGGGGACCCCCGGCGGGGAGCTGTTTTTT.

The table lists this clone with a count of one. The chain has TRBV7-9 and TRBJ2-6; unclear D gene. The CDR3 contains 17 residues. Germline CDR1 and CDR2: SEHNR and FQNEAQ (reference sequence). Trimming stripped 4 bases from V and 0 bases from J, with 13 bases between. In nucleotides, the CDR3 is TGTGCCAGCAGCTCTGCCCGCCCGGACTCTGGGGCCAACGTCCTGACTTTC. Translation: CASSSARPDSGANVLTF.

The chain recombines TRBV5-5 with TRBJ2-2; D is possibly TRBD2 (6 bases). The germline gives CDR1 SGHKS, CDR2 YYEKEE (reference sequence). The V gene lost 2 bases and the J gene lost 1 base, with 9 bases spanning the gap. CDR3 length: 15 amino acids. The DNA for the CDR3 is TGTGCCAGCAGCTTCACGGGGGAGAACACCGGGGAGCTGTTTTTT. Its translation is CASSFTGENTGELFF.

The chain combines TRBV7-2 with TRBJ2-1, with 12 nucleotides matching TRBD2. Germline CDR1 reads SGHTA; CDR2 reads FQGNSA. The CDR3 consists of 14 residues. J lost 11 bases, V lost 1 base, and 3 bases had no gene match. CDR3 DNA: TGTGCCAGCAGCTTAGTACTAGCGGGGGGAAAGCAGTTCTTC. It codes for CASSLVLAGGKQFF.

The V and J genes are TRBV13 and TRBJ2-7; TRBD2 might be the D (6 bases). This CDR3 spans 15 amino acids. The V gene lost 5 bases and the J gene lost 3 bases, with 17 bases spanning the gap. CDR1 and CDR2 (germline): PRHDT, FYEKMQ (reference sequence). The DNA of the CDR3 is TGTGCCAGCAGCGGGACGGGAGATGGGCTCTACGAGCAGTACTTC. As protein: CASSGTGDGLYEQYF.

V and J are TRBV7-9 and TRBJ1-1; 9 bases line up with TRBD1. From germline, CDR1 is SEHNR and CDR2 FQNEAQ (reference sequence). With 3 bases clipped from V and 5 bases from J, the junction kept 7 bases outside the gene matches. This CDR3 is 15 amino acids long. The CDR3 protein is CASSFEDRGRTEAFF. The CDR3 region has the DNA TGTGCCAGCAGCTTCGAAGACAGGGGGAGGACTGAAGCTTTCTTT.

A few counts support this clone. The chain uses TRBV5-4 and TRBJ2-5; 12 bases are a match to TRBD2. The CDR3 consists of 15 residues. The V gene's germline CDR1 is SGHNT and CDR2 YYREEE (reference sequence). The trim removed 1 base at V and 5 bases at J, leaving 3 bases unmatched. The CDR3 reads CASSLNLAGGETQYF. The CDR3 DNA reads TGTGCCAGCAGCTTGAATCTAGCGGGGGGGGAGACCCAGTACTTC.

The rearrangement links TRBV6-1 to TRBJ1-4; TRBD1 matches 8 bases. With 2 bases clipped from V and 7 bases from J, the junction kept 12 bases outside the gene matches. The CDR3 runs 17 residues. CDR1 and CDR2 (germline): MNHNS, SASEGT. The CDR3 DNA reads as TGTGCCAGCAGTGAATCCCCCCCGGACAGGGCGGGTGAAAAACTGTTTTTT. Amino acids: CASSESPPDRAGEKLFF.

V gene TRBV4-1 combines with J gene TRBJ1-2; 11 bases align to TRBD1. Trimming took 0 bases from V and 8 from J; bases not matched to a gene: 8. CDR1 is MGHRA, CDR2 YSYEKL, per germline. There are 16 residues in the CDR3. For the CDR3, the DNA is TGCGCCAGCAGCCAAGACCCCTGGACAGGGGGCCGCGGCTACACCTTC. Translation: CASSQDPWTGGRGYTF.

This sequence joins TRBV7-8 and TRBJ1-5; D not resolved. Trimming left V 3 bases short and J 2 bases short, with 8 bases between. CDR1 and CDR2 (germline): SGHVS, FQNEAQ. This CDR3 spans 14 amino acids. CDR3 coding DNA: TGTGCCAGCAGCTTGGCCCTTGGCAATCAGCCCCAGCATTTT. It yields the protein CASSLALGNQPQHF.

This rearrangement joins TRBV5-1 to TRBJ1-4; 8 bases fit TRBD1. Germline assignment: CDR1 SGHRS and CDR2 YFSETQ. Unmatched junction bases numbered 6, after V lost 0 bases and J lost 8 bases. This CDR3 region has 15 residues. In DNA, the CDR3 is TGCGCCAGCAGCTTGGGTGGACAGGGTCGGGAAAAACTGTTTTTT. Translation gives CASSLGGQGREKLFF.

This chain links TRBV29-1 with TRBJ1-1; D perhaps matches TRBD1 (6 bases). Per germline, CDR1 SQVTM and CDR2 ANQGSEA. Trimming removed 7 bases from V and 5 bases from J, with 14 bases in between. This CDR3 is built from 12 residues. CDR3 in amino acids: CSGAGDFTEAFF. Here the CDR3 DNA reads TGCAGCGGAGCAGGGGATTTTACTGAAGCTTTCTTT.

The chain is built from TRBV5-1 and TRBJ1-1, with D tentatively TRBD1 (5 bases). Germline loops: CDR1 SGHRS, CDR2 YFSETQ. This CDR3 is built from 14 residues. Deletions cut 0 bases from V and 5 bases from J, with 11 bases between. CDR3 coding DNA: TGCGCCAGCAGCTTGGGGGGCATGGATACTGAAGCTTTCTTT. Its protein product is CASSLGGMDTEAFF. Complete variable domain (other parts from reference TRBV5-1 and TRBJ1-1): KAGVTQTPRYLIKTRGQQVTLSCSPISGHRSVSWYQQTPGQGLQFLFEYFSETQRNKGNFPGRFSGRQFSNSRSEMNVSTLELGDSALYLCASSLGGMDTEAFFGQGTRLTVV.

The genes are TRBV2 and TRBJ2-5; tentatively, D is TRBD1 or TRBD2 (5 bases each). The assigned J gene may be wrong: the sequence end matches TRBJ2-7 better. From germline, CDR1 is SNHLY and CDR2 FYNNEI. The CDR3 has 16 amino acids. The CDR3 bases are TGTGCCAGCAGAACGGGACGGCGCGTGGAAGGGTACGAGCAGTACTTC. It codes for CASRTGRRVEGYEQYF.

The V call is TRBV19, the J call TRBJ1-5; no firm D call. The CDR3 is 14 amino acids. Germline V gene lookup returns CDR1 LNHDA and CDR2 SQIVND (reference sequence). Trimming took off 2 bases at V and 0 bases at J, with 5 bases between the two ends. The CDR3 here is CASSITNSNQPQHF. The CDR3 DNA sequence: TGTGCCAGTAGTATAACCAATAGCAATCAGCCCCAGCATTTT.

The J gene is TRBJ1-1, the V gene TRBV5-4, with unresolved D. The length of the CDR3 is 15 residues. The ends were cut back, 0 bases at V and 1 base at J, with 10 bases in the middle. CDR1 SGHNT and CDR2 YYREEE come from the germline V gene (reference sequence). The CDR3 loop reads CASSLGLNQNTEAFF. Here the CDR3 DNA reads TGTGCCAGCAGCTTGGGACTCAACCAGAACACTGAAGCTTTCTTT. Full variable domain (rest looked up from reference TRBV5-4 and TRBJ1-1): ETGVTQSPTHLIKTRGQQVTLRCSSQSGHNTVSWYQQALGQGPQFIFQYYREEENGRGNFPPRFSGLQFPNYSSELNVNALELDDSALYLCASSLGLNQNTEAFFGQGTRLTVV.

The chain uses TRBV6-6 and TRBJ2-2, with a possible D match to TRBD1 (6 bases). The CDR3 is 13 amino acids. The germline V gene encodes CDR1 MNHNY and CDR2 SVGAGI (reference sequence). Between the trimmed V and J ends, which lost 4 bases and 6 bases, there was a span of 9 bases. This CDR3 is CASSSYRAGELFF. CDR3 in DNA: TGTGCCAGCAGTTCTTACAGGGCCGGGGAGCTGTTTTTT.

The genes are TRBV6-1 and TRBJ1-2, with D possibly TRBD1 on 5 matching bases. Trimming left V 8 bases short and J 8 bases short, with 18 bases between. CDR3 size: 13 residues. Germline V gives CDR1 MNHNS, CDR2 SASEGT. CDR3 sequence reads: CASDSGAVYGYTF. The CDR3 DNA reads TGTGCCAGCGACTCCGGGGCAGTCTACGGCTACACCTTC.

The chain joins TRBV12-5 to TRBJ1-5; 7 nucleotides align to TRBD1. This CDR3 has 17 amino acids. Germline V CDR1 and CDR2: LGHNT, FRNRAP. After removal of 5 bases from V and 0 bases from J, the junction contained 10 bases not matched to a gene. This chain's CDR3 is CASGPEKTGSSNQPQHF. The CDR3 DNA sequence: TGTGCTAGTGGTCCGGAAAAGACAGGGTCTAGCAATCAGCCCCAGCATTTT. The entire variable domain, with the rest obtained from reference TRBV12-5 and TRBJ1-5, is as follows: DARVTQTPRHKVTEMGQEVTMRCQPILGHNTVFWYRQTMMQGLELLAYFRNRAPLDDSGMPKDRFSAEMPDATLATLKIQPSEPRDSAVYFCASGPEKTGSSNQPQHFGDGTRLSIL.

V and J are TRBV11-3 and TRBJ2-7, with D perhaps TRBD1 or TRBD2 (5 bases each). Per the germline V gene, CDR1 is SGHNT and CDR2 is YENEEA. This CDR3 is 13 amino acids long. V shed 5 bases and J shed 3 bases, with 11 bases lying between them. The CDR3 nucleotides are TGTGCCAGCAGCGCCGGGACCGGCTACGAGCAGTACTTC. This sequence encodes CASSAGTGYEQYF.

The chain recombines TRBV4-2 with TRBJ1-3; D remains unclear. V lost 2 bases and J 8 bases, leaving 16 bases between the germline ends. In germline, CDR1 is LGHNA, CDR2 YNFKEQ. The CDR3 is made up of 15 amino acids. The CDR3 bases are TGTGCCAGCAGCCAACGGCGAAACCTAATAGACACCATATATTTT. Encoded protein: CASSQRRNLIDTIYF.

This CDR3 reads CASRPAQGAREQYF. The CDR3 DNA reads as TGTGCCAGCCGTCCGGCACAGGGGGCGCGGGAGCAGTACTTC. V usage is TRBV27 and J usage is TRBJ2-5, with 9 bases lining up with TRBD1. This CDR3 has 14 residues. In germline, CDR1 is MNHEY, CDR2 SMNVEV (reference sequence). V lost 8 bases, J lost 11 bases, and 15 bases stayed unmatched.

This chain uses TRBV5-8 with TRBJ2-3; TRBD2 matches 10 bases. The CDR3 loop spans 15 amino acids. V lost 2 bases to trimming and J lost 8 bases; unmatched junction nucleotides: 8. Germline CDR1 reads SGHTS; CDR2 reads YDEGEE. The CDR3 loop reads CASSLSGGGLGTQYF. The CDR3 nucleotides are TGTGCCAGCAGCTTAAGCGGGGGGGGGCTTGGTACGCAGTATTTT.

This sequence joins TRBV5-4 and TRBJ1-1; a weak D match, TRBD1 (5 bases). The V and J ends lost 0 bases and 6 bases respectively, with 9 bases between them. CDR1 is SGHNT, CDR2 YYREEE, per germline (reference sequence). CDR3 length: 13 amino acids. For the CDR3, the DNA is TGTGCCAGCAGCTTGGATGGGGGGGCTGAAGCTTTCTTT. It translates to CASSLDGGAEAFF. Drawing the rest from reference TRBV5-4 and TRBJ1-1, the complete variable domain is ETGVTQSPTHLIKTRGQQVTLRCSSQSGHNTVSWYQQALGQGPQFIFQYYREEENGRGNFPPRFSGLQFPNYSSELNVNALELDDSALYLCASSLDGGAEAFFGQGTRLTVV.

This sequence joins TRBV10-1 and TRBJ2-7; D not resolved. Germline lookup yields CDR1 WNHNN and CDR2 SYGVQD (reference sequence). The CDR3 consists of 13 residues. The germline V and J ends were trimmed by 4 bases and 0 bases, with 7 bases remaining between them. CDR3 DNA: TGCGCCAGCAGTGGGACCAACTCCTACGAGCAGTACTTC. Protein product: CASSGTNSYEQYF.

CDR3 bases: TGTGCCAGCACGCTCCCATCCGGGACCTCCTGGTCGGATTCACCCCTCCACTTT. Its protein product is CASTLPSGTSWSDSPLHF. The chain carries TRBV2 and TRBJ1-6, with D perhaps TRBD1 (5 bases). Germline V CDR1 and CDR2: SNHLY, FYNNEI. The length of the CDR3 is 18 residues. The V gene lost 7 bases and the J gene lost 8 bases, with 27 bases spanning the gap.